Sequencing of this T cell receptor beta chain was carried out in a study of OX40 agonist ivuxolimab in advanced cancers. Study in general: Aged roughly 23 to 79 with a mean of roughly 63 years, they were almost 85% male. Two patients with cutaneous melanoma and one with hepatocellular carcinoma, three in total, showed partial responses. Study outcomes and limitations: Also present in some nonresponders was a low level of normalized T-cell clonal expansion.

In the case of this clone: Its antigen is undetermined.

On cycle 4 day 1 and cycle 7 day 1, as well as at baseline, blood was sampled. Assay used: immunoSEQ multiplex PCR; TCRdb lists only in-frame clones, some missing. The sample has 85,000 to 95,000 clones; roughly nine tenths are singletons. CDR1 and CDR2 (germline): SNHLY, FYNNEI. V dropped 1 base and J dropped 4 bases, with 12 bases sitting between them. There are 15 residues in the CDR3. The sequences come from CD4+ or CD8+ T cells sorted from blood, collected in a trial of the OX40 agonist ivuxolimab. The gene calls are TRBV2 and TRBJ2-3, with TRBD1 as a possible D gene (6 bases). The TCR sequence derives from an adult with an advanced solid tumor such as melanoma, head and neck, liver or kidney cancer. CDR3 in amino acids: CASSEEQGFADTQYF. The CDR3 coding sequence is TGTGCCAGCAGTGAAGAACAGGGTTTCGCAGATACGCAGTATTTT.